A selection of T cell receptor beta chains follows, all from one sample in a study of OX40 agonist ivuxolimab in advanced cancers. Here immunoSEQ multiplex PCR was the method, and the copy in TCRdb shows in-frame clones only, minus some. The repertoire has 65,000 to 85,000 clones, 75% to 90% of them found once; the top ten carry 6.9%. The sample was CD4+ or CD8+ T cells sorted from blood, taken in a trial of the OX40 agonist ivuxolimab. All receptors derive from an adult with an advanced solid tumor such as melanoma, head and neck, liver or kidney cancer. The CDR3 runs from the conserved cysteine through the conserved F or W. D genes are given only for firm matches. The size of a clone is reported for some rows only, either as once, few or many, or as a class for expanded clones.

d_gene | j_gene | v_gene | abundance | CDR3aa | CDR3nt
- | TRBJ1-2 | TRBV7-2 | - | CASSSSDSHGYTF | TGTGCCAGCAGCTCATCGGATAGTCATGGCTACACCTTC
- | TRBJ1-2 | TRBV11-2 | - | CASSDGTVRDYTF | TGTGCCAGCAGTGACGGGACGGTCCGTGACTACACCTTC
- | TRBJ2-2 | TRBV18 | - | CASSRGVSTGELFF | TGTGCCAGCTCACGAGGTGTAAGCACCGGGGAGCTGTTTTTT
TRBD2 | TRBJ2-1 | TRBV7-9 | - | CASSFTGTSGDNEQFF | TGTGCCAGCAGCTTTACCGGGACTAGCGGGGACAATGAGCAGTTCTTC
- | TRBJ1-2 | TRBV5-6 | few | CASSRIKGGYTF | TGTGCCAGCAGCCGCATAAAAGGTGGCTACACCTTC
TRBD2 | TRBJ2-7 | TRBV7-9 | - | CASSPGLAVYEQYF | TGTGCCAGCAGCCCGGGACTAGCGGTCTACGAGCAGTACTTC
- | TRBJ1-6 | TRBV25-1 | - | CASSTQGGGGSPLHF | TGTGCCAGCAGTACCCAGGGTGGAGGGGGTTCACCCCTCCACTTT
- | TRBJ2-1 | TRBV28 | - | CASTRGKSYNEQFF | TGTGCCAGCACGAGAGGTAAATCCTACAATGAGCAGTTCTTC
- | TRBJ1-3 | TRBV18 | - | CASSPQDLNTIYF | TGTGCCAGCTCACCGCAGGACCTAAACACCATATATTTT
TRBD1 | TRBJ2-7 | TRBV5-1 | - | CARKVDRGWNEQYF | TGCGCCAGAAAAGTCGACAGGGGGTGGAACGAGCAGTACTTC
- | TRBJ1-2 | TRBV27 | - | CASRPGARQTYGYTF | TGTGCCAGCAGACCCGGCGCCAGACAGACCTATGGCTACACCTTC
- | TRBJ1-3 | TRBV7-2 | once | CASSLEPGTTVSGNTIYF | TGTGCCAGCAGCTTAGAACCCGGGACAACAGTCTCTGGAAACACCATATATTTT
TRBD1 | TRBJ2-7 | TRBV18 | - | CASSPPNLPDRGSEQYF | TGTGCCAGCTCACCACCGAACTTACCGGACAGGGGGTCCGAGCAGTACTTC